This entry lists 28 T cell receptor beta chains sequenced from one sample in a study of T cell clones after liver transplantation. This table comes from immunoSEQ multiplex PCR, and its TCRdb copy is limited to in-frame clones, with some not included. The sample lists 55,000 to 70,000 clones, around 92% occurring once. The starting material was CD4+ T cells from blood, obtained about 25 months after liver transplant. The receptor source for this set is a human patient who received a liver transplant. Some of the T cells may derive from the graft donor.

CDR3 DNA sequence: TGTGCCAGCAGCTCACGGCCCGTATTGCGGACTAATGAAAAACTGTTTTTT. Protein product: CASSSRPVLRTNEKLFF. V and J are TRBV11-2 and TRBJ1-4; D not certain. The germline V gene encodes CDR1 SGHAT and CDR2 FQNNGV. The V gene lost 4 bases and the J gene lost 2 bases, with 17 bases spanning the gap. This CDR3 has 17 amino acids.

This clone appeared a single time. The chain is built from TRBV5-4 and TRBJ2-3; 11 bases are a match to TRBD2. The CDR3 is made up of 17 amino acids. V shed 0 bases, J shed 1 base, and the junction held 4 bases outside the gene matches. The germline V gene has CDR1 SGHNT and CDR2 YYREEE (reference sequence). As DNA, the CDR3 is TGTGCCAGCAGCTTGGGACTAGCGGGAACTGGCACAGATACGCAGTATTTT. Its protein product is CASSLGLAGTGTDTQYF.

The CDR3 sequence is CASSLPTSRSSDTQYF. The CDR3 nucleotides read TGCGCCAGCAGCTTGCCGACTAGTAGGTCCAGCGATACGCAGTATTTT. The chain carries TRBV5-1 and TRBJ2-3; D is perhaps TRBD2 (6 bases). The ends were cut back, 1 base at V and 6 bases at J, with 18 bases in the middle. The CDR3 is made up of 16 amino acids. CDR1 and CDR2 (germline): SGHRS, YFSETQ.

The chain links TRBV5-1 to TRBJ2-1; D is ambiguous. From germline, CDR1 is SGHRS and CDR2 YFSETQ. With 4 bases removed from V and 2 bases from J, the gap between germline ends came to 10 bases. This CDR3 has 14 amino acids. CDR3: CASSLEIPYNEQFF. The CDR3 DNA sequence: TGCGCCAGCAGCCTGGAGATTCCCTACAATGAGCAGTTCTTC.

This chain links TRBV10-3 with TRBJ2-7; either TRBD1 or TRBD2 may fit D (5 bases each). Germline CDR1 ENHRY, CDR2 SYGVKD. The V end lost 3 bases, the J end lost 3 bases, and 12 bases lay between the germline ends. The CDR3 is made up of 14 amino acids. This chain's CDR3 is CAISDARGDYEQYF. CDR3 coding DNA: TGTGCCATCAGTGATGCTAGAGGGGACTACGAGCAGTACTTC.

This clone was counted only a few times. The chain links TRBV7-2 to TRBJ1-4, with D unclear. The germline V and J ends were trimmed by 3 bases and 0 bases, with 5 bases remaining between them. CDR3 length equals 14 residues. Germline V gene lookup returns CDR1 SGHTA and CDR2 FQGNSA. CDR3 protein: CASSFGSTNEKLFF. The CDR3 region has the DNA TGTGCCAGCAGCTTCGGTTCAACTAATGAAAAACTGTTTTTT. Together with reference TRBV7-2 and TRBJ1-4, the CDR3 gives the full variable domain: GAGVSQSPSNKVTEKGKDVELRCDPISGHTALYWYRQSLGQGLEFLIYFQGNSAPDKSGLPSDRFSAERTGGSVSTLTIQRTQQEDSAVYLCASSFGSTNEKLFFGSGTQLSVL.

The CDR3, as DNA: TGTGCCAGCAGCTTAGATAGCACAGATACGCAGTATTTT. Protein: CASSLDSTDTQYF. This chain joins TRBV11-3 and TRBJ2-3; D is unclear. Trimming pared 0 bases from V and 0 bases from J, leaving 1 base between. Looked up from germline, CDR1 is SGHNT and CDR2 is YENEEA. This CDR3 has 13 amino acids.

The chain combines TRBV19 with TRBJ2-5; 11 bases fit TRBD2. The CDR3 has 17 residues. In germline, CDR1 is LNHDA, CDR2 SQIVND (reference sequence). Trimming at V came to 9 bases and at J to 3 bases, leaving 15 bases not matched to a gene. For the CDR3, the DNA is TGTGCCAGCCAATACTCTGCCGGGACTAGCGGCAAAGAGACCCAGTACTTC. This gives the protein CASQYSAGTSGKETQYF.

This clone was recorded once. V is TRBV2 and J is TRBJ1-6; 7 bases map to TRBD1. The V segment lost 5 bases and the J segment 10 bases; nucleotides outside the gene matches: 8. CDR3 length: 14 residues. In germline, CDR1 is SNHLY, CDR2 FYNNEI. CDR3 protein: CASSYGQAQSPLHF. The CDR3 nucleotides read TGTGCCAGCAGTTATGGACAGGCACAGTCACCCCTCCACTTT.

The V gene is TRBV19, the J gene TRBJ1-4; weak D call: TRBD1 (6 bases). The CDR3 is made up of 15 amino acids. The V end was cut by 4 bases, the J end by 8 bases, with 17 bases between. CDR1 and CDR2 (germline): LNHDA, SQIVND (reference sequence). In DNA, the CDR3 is TGTGCCAGTAGTAGCGGGGGCCCCGGTATGGAAAAACTGTTTTTT. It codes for CASSSGGPGMEKLFF.

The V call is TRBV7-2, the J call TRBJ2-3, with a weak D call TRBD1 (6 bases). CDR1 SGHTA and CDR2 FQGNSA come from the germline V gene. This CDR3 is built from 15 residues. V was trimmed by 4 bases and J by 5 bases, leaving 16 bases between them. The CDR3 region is CASSSRQAGKDTQYF. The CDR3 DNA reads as TGTGCCAGCAGCTCTCGACAGGCAGGCAAAGATACGCAGTATTTT.

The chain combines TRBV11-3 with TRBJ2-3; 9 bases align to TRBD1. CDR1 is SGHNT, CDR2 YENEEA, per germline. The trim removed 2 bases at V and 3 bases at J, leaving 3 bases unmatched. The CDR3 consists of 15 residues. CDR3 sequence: CASSLYGQGTDTQYF. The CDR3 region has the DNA TGTGCCAGCAGCTTATACGGACAGGGGACAGATACGCAGTATTTT.

CDR3 protein: CASSRSQGGLVTGNTIYF. CDR3 DNA sequence: TGTGCCAGCTCAAGATCACAGGGGGGACTCGTAACTGGAAACACCATATATTTT. The chain joins TRBV18 to TRBJ1-3, with 8 bases fitting TRBD1. The CDR3 runs to 18 residues. From germline, CDR1 is KGHSH and CDR2 LQKENI. Trimming cost V 5 bases and J 2 bases; bases outside gene matches: 14.

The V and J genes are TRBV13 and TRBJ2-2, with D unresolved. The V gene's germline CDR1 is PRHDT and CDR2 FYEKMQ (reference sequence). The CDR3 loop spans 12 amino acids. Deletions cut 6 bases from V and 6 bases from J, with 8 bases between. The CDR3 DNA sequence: TGTGCCAGCAGTGCTATGCCCGGGGAGCTGTTTTTT. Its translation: CASSAMPGELFF. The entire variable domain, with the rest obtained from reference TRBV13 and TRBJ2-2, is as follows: AAGVIQSPRHLIKEKRETATLKCYPIPRHDTVYWYQQGPGQDPQFLISFYEKMQSDKGSIPDRFSAQQFSDYHSELNMSSLELGDSALYFCASSAMPGELFFGEGSRLTVL.

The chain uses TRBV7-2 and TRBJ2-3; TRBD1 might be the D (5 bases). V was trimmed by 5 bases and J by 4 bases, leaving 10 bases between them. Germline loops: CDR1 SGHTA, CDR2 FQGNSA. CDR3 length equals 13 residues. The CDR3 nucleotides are TGTGCCAGCAGCCTCTCAGGGCCAGATACGCAGTATTTT. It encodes CASSLSGPDTQYF.

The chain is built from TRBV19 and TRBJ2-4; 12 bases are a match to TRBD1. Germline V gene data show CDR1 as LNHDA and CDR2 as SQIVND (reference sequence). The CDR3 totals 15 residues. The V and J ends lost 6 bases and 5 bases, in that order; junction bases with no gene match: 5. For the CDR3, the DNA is TGTGCCAGTAGGGGACAGGGGGCGCGGGAAAACATTCAGTACTTC. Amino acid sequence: CASRGQGARENIQYF.

CDR3 bases: TGTGCCAGCAGTGAAGGGGACCTCGCTGGGCATGAGCAGTTCTTC. Translated, it gives CASSEGDLAGHEQFF. The chain recombines TRBV2 with TRBJ2-1, with D perhaps assigned TRBD1 or TRBD2 (5 bases each). Trimming pared 1 base from V and 8 bases from J, leaving 15 bases between. CDR3 length equals 15 residues. Germline V gene sequence: CDR1 SNHLY, CDR2 FYNNEI.

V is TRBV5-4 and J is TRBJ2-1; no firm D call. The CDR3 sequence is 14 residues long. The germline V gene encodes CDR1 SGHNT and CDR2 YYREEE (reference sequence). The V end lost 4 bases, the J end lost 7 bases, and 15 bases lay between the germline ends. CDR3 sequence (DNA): TGTGCCAGCAGCCTCCCCGGAGATTTGAATGAGCAGTTCTTC. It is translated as CASSLPGDLNEQFF.

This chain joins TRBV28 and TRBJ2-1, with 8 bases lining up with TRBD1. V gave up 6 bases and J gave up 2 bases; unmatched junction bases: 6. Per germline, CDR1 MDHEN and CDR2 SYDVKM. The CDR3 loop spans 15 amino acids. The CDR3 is CASRTSTGAYNEQFF. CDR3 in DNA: TGTGCCAGCAGGACGTCGACAGGGGCCTACAATGAGCAGTTCTTC.

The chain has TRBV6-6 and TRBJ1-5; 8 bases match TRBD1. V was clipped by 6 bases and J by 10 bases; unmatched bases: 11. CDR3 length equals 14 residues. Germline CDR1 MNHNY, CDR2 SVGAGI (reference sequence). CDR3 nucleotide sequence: TGTGCCAGCAGCACGACAGGGGCCGCATCTCCCCAGCATTTT. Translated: CASSTTGAASPQHF.

CDR3: CASSLPAGGSNEQFF. The CDR3 DNA is TGTGCCAGCAGCTTACCAGCGGGAGGGTCAAATGAGCAGTTCTTC. The chain has TRBV7-2 and TRBJ2-1; TRBD2 matches 10 bases. This CDR3 has 15 residues. The ends lost 2 bases at V and 7 bases at J; junction bases unmatched: 5. The germline V gene has CDR1 SGHTA and CDR2 FQGNSA.

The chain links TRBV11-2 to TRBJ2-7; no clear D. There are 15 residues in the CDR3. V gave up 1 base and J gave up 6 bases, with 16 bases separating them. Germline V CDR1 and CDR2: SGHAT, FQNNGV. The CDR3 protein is CASSLGVKPPIEQYF. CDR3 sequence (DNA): TGTGCCAGCAGCTTAGGTGTAAAACCGCCGATCGAGCAGTACTTC.

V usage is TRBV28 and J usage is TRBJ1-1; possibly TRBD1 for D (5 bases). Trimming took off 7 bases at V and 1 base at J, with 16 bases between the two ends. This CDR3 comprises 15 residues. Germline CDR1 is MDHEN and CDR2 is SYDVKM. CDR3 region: CASTSRPGRNTEAFF. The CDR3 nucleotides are TGTGCCAGCACCTCAAGGCCAGGGCGGAACACTGAAGCTTTCTTT.

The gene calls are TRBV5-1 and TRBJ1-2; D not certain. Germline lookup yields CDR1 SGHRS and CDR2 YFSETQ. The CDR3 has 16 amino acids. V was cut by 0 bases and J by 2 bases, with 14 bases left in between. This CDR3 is CASSLGHRQQNYGYTF. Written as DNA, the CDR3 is TGCGCCAGCAGCTTGGGCCACAGACAACAAAACTATGGCTACACCTTC.

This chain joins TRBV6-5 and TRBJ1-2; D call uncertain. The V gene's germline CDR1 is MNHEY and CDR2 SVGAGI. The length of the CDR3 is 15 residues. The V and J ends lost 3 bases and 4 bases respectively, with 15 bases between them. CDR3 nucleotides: TGTGCCAGCAGTTATTTGCAGTCGAATCGCTATGGCTACACCTTC. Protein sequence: CASSYLQSNRYGYTF.

This chain's CDR3 is CSTPSRDSHQPQHF. CDR3 nucleotides: TGCAGTACCCCTTCTAGGGACAGCCATCAGCCCCAGCATTTT. The chain has TRBV29-1 and TRBJ1-5; TRBD1 aligns across 7 bases. Germline V gene sequence: CDR1 SQVTM, CDR2 ANQGSEA. The CDR3 consists of 14 residues.

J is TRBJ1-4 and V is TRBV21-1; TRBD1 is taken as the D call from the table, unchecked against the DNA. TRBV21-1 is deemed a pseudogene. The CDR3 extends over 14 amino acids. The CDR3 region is CASSAQGAVEKLFF. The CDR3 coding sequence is TGTGCCAGCAGCGCACAGGGGGCGGTCGAAAAACTGTTTTTT.

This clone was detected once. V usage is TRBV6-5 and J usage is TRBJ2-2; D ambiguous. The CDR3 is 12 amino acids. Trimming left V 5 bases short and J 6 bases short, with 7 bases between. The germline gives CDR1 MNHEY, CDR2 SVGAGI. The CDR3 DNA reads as TGTGCCAGCAGTCGGCCACCCGGGGAGCTGTTTTTT. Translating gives CASSRPPGELFF.